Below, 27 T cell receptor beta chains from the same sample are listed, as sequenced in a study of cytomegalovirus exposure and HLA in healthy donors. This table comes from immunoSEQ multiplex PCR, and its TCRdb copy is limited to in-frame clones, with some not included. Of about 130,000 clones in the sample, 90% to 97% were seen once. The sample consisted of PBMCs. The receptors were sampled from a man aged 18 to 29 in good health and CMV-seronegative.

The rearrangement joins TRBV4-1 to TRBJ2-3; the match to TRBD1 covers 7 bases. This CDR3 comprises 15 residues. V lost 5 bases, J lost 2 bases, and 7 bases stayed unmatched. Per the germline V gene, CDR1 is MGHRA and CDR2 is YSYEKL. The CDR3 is CASSRRQGITDTQYF. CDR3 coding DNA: TGCGCCAGCAGCAGACGACAGGGAATCACAGATACGCAGTATTTT.

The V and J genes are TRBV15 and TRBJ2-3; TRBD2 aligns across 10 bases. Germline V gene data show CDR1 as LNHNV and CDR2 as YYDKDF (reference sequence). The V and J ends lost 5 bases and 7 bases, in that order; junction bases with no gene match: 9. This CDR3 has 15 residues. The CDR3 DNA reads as TGTGCCACCAGCCCCGAGAGCGGGAGGGCATATACGCAGTATTTT. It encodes CATSPESGRAYTQYF. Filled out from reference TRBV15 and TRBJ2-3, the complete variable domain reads DAMVIQNPRYQVTQFGKPVTLSCSQTLNHNVMYWYQQKSSQAPKLLFHYYDKDFNNEADTPDNFQSRRPNTSFCFLDIRSPGLGDTAMYLCATSPESGRAYTQYFGPGTRLTVL.

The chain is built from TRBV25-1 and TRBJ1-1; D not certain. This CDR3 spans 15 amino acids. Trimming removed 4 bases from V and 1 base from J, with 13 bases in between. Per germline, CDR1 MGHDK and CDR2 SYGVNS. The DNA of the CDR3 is TGTGCCAGCAGTGTATCCGGGAGAGGGAACACTGAAGCTTTCTTT. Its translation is CASSVSGRGNTEAFF. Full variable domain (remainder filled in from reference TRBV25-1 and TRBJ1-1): EADIYQTPRYLVIGTGKKITLECSQTMGHDKMYWYQQDPGMELHLIHYSYGVNSTEKGDLSSESTVSRIRTEHFPLTLESARPSHTSQYLCASSVSGRGNTEAFFGQGTRLTVV.

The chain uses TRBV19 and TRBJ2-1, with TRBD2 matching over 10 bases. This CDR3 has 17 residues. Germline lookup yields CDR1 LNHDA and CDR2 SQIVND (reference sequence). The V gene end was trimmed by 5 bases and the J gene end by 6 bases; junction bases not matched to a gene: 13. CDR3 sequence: CASSRVLLAGMGNEQFF. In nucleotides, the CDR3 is TGTGCCAGTAGTCGGGTCTTACTAGCGGGAATGGGCAATGAGCAGTTCTTC.

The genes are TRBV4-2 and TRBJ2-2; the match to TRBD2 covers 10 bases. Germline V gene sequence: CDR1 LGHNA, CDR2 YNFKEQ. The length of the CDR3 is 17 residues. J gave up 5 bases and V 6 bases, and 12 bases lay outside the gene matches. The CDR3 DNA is TGTGCCAGCAGGCGAGGGGCTAGCGGGAGTGGGACCGGGGAGCTGTTTTTT. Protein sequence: CASRRGASGSGTGELFF.

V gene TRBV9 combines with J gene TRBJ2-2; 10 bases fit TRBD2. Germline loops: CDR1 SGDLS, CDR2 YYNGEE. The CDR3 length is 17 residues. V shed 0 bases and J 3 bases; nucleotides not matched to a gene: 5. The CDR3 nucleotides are TGTGCCAGCAGCGTAGGGCTAGCGGGAGACTACACCGGGGAGCTGTTTTTT. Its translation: CASSVGLAGDYTGELFF. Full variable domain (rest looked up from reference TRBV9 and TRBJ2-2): DSGVTQTPKHLITATGQRVTLRCSPRSGDLSVYWYQQSLDQGLQFLIQYYNGEERAKGNILERFSAQQFPDLHSELNLSSLELGDSALYFCASSVGLAGDYTGELFFGEGSRLTVL.

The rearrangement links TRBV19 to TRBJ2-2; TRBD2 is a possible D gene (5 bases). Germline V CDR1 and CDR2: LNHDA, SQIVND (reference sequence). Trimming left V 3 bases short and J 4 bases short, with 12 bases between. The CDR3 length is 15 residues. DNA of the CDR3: TGTGCCAGTAGTATCGGAAGAGGAGGCACCGGGGAGCTGTTTTTT. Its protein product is CASSIGRGGTGELFF.

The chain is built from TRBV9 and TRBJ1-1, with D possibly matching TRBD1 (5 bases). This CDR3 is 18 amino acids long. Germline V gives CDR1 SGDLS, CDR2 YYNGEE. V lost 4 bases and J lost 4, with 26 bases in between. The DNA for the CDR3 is TGTGCCAGCAGCTCCCCCCCCGGGACTCCTAATTCGGGCACTGAAGCTTTCTTT. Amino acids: CASSSPPGTPNSGTEAFF.

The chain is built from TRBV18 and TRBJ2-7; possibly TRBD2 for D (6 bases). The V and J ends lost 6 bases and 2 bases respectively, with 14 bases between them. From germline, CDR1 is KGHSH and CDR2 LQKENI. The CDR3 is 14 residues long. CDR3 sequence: CASSTGGVPYEQYF. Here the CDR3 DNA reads TGTGCCAGCTCTACCGGCGGGGTTCCCTACGAGCAGTACTTC.

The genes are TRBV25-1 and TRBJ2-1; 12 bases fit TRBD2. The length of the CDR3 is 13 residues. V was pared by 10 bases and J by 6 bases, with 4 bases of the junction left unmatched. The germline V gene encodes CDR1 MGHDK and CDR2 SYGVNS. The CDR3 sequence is CATPSGRGNEQFF. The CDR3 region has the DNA TGTGCCACCCCTAGCGGGAGGGGCAATGAGCAGTTCTTC.

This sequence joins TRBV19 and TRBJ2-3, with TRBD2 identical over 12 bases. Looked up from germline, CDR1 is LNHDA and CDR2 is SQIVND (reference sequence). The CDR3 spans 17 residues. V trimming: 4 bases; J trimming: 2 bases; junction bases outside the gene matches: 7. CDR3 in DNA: TGTGCCAGTAGTAGGGGTCTAGCGGGAGGGCCCACAGATACGCAGTATTTT. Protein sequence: CASSRGLAGGPTDTQYF.

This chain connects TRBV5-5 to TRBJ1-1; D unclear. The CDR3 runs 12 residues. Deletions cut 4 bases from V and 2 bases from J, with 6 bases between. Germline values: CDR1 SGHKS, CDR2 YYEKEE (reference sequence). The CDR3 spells CASSPYNTEAFF. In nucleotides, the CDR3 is TGTGCCAGCAGCCCCTATAACACTGAAGCTTTCTTT. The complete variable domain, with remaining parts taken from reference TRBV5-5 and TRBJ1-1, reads DAGVTQSPTHLIKTRGQQVTLRCSPISGHKSVSWYQQVLGQGPQFIFQYYEKEERGRGNFPDRFSARQFPNYSSELNVNALLLGDSALYLCASSPYNTEAFFGQGTRLTVV.

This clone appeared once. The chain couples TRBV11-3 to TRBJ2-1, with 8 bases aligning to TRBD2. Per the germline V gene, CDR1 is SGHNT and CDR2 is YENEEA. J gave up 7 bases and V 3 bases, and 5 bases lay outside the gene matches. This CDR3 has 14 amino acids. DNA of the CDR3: TGTGCCAGCAGCTTCAGAGCGGGGGCAAATGAGCAGTTCTTC. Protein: CASSFRAGANEQFF.

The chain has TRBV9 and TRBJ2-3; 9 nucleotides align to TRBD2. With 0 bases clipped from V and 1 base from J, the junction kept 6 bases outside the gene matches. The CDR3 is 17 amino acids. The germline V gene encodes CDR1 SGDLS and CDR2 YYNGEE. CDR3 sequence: CASSVDGTSFRTDTQYF. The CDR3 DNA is TGTGCCAGCAGCGTAGACGGGACTAGCTTCCGCACAGATACGCAGTATTTT.

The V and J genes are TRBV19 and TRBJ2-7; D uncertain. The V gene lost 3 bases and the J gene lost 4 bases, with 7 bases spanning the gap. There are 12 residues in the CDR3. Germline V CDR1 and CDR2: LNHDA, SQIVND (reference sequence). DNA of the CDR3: TGTGCCAGTAGTATTAACGGGTACGAGCAGTACTTC. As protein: CASSINGYEQYF. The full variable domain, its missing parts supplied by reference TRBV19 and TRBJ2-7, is DGGITQSPKYLFRKEGQNVTLSCEQNLNHDAMYWYRQDPGQGLRLIYYSQIVNDFQKGDIAEGYSVSREKKESFPLTVTSAQKNPTAFYLCASSINGYEQYFGPGTRLTVT.

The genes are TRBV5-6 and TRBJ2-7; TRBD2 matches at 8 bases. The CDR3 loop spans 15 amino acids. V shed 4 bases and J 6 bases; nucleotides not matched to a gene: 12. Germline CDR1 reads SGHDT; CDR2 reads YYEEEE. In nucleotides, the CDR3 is TGTGCCAGCAGCGCGGGGAAGCGGGAGTATCCCGAGCAGTACTTC. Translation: CASSAGKREYPEQYF.

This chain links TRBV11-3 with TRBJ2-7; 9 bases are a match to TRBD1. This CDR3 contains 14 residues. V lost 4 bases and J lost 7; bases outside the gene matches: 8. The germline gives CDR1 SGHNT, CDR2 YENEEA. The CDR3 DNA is TGTGCCAGCAGCTACCCGGGACAGGGTAGGGAGCAGTACTTC. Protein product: CASSYPGQGREQYF.

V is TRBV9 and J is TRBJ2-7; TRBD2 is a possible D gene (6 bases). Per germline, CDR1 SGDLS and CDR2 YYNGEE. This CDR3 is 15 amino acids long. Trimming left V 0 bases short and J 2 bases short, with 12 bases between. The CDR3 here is CASSVGGVGPYEQYF. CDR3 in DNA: TGTGCCAGCAGCGTAGGCGGGGTAGGCCCCTACGAGCAGTACTTC.

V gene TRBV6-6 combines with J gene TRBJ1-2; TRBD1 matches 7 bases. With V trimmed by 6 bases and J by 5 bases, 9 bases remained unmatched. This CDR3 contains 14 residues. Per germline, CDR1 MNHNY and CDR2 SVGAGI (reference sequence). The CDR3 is CASSPQGQAYGYTF. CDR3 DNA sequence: TGTGCCAGCAGCCCTCAAGGACAGGCGTATGGCTACACCTTC.

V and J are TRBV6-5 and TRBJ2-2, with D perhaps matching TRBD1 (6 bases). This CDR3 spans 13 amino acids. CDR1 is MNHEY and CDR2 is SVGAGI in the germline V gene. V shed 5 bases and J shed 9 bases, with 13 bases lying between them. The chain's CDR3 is CASSNHRARELFF. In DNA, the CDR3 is TGTGCCAGCAGTAACCACAGGGCCCGGGAGCTGTTTTTT.

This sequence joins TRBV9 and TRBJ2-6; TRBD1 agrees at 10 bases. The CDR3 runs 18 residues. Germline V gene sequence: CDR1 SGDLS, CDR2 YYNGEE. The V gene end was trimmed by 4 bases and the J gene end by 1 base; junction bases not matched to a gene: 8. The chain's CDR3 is CASSPLGQGLSGANVLTF. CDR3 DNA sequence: TGTGCCAGCAGCCCCTTGGGACAGGGGTTGTCTGGGGCCAACGTCCTGACTTTC.

CDR3 sequence: CASSRLAGAIYEQYF. Here the CDR3 DNA reads TGTGCCAGCAGCCGGCTAGCGGGAGCTATTTACGAGCAGTACTTC. The V call is TRBV7-9, the J call TRBJ2-7; 10 bases line up with TRBD2. The CDR3 extends over 15 amino acids. From germline, CDR1 is SEHNR and CDR2 FQNEAQ (reference sequence). V trimming: 5 bases; J trimming: 4 bases; junction bases outside the gene matches: 8.

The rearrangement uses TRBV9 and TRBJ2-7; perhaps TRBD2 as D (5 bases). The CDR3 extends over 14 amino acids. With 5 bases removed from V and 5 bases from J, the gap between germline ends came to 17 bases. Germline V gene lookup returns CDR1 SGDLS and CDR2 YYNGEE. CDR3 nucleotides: TGTGCCAGCAGTCAGACGTGGGGAGTGGACGAGCAGTACTTC. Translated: CASSQTWGVDEQYF.

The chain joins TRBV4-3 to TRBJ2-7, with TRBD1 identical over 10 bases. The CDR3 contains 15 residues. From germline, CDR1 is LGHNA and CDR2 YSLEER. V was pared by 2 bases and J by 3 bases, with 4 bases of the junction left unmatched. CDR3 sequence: CASSQQRTGGYEQYF. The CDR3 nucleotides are TGCGCCAGCAGCCAACAGAGGACAGGGGGCTACGAGCAGTACTTC.

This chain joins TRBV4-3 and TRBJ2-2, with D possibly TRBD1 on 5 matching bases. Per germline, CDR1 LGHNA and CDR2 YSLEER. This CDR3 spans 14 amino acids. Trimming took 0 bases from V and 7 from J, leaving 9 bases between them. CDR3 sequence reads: CASSQDRANGELFF. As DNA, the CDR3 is TGCGCCAGCAGCCAAGACAGGGCGAACGGGGAGCTGTTTTTT.

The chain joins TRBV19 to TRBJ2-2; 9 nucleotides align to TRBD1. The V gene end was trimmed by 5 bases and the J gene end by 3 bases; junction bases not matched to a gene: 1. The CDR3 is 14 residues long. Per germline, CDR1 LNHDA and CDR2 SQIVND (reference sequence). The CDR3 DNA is TGTGCCAGTAGTGGGGACAGGGACACCGGGGAGCTGTTTTTT. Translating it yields CASSGDRDTGELFF.

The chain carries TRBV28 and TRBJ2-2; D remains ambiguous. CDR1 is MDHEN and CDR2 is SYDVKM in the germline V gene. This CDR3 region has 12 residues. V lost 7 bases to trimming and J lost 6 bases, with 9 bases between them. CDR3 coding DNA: TGTGCCAGCACCCTTTTTTCCGGGGAGCTGTTTTTT. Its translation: CASTLFSGELFF.